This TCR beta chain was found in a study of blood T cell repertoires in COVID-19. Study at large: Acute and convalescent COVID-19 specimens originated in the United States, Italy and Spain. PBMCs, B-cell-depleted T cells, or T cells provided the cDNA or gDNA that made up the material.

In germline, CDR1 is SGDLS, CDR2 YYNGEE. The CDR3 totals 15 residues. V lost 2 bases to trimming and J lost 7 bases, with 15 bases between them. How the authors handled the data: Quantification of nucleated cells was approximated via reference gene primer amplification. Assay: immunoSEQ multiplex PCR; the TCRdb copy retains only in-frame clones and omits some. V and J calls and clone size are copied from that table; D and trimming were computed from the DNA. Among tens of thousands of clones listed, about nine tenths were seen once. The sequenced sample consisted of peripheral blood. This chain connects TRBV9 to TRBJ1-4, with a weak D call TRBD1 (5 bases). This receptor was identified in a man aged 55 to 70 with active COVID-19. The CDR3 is CASSVQGGLFEKLFF. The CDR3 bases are TGTGCCAGCAGCGTCCAGGGTGGGTTGTTTGAAAAACTGTTTTTT.